This T cell receptor (beta chain) emerged from a study of post-analysis software for immune sequencing data. The library was made from cDNA and included unique molecular identifiers. Hundreds of thousands of cDNA molecules came from about 1 to 10 million T cells. TCRdb processed the PCR reads anew with MiXCR; each CDR3 protein has one entry. This sample has 650,000 to 850,000 distinct CDR3 sequences; around 46% occur once, and the top ten carry roughly 5.2%. About this clonotype itself: Antigen unknown.

Study-level points and caveats: There were roughly five TRBV segments more frequent in patients than controls, and TRBV5-6, TRBV5-1 and TRBV20-1 were among them.

V lost 3 bases and J 1 base, leaving 7 bases between the germline ends. CDR1 is LGHDT and CDR2 is YNNKEL in the germline V gene (reference sequence). The CDR3 has 14 residues. The sequencing sample was made of blood. This sequence originates from a girl aged 5 to 17 with multiple sclerosis. This chain uses TRBV3-1 with TRBJ1-5; weak D call: TRBD1 (5 bases). Here the CDR3 DNA reads TGTGCCAGCAGCCAGTGGGGCAGCAATCAGCCCCAGCATTTT. Its translation: CASSQWGSNQPQHF.